Sequencing of this T cell receptor beta chain was carried out in a study of shared clonotypes between healthy human individuals. Overall study findings and caveats: Sampling involved blood alone; tissue repertoires likely differ.

The method was immunoSEQ multiplex PCR; TCRdb's version includes in-frame clones alone and lacks a portion of them. The table has about half a million clones, more than 75% seen once. Germline V gives CDR1 LNHDA, CDR2 SQIVND (reference sequence). This CDR3 has 15 amino acids. The V end was cut by 1 base, the J end by 1 base, with 10 bases between. A note on this clone: Its antigen is not known.

The receptor's source is a woman aged 40 to 50 in good health. Some clones in this sample may be carry-over from other donors' samples. Specimen: PBMCs. V gene TRBV19 combines with J gene TRBJ2-5; D is possibly TRBD2 (5 bases). The CDR3, as DNA: TGTGCCAGTAGTATAGGACGGGGATTCCAAGAGACCCAGTACTTC. Translation gives CASSIGRGFQETQYF.